This TCR beta chain stems from a study of cytotoxic CD8 clonotypes in ibrutinib-treated CLL. Study as a whole: Specimens for response were gathered following a median about a year of therapy, spanning 6 to 36.

The germline V and J ends were trimmed by 0 bases and 9 bases, with 16 bases remaining between them. The CDR3 has 16 amino acids. CDR1 is SGDLS and CDR2 is YYNGEE in the germline V gene. TCRdb's copy holds only in-frame clones and misses some; the assay was immunoSEQ multiplex PCR. The repertoire holds 330,000 or so clones, 67% seen once, with 6.3% in the top ten. Notes on this clone: The antigen remains unidentified.

PBMCs were cryopreserved, and roughly 2.1 micrograms of genomic DNA from them went into TCR beta libraries. Study findings and constraints: Clonality increased at ibrutinib response and stayed stable in sustained remission. At progression, however, it fell back toward baseline.

The origin of this receptor is a human donor with chronic lymphocytic leukemia. Sequences were derived from PBMCs, sampled after 36 months of ibrutinib treatment. The genes are TRBV9 and TRBJ1-6, with D unresolved. The CDR3 loop reads CASSVEAGPNASPLHF. The CDR3 DNA is TGTGCCAGCAGCGTAGAGGCTGGACCAAACGCTTCACCCCTCCACTTT.